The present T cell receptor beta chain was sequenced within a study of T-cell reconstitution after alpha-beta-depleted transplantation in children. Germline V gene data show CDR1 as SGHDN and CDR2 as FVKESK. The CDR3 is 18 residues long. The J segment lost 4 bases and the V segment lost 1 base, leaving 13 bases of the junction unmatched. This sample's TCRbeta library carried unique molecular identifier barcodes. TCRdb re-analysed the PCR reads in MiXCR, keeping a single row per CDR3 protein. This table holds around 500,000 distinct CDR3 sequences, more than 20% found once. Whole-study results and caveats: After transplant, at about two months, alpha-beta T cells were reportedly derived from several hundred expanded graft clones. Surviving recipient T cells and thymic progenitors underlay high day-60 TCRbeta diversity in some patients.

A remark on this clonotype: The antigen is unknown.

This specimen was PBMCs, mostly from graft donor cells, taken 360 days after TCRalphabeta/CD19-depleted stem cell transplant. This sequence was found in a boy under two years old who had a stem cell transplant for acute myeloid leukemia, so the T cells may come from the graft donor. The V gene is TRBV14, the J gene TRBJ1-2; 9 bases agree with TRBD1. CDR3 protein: CASSQGSLGTGQRYGYTF. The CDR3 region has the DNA TGTGCCAGCAGCCAAGGATCACTTGGGACAGGGCAACGCTATGGCTACACCTTC.